These T cell receptor beta chains were read from a single sample in a study of T cell repertoires in cytomegalovirus infection. One entry per CDR3 protein results from TCRdb running MiXCR on the reads. Counted here are approximately 350,000 distinct CDR3 sequences, about 35% occurring once; the ten biggest clones make up around an eighth. Antigen specificity for these receptors is unknown. Sample: cultured PBMCs, taken from culture after CMV antigen stimulation. These receptors all come from a human donor in good health (CMV status not recorded). Some clones in this sample may be carry-over from other donors' samples. Each CDR3 is given with its conserved first and last residue.

J gene	V gene	CDR3 protein
TRBJ1-1	TRBV10-3	CAISTGLGNTEAFF
TRBJ1-6	TRBV18	CASSPAADSPLHF
TRBJ1-6	TRBV27	CASGRASSYNSPLHF
TRBJ2-1	TRBV11-2	CASSLASGTWNEQFF
TRBJ2-5	TRBV6-6	CASRKGLLRPNPAETQYF
TRBJ2-6	TRBV27	CASSFPGAGANVLTF
TRBJ2-1	TRBV5-4	CASSLISGTVYNEQFF
TRBJ2-4	TRBV4-3	CASSQGHSGRNIQYF
TRBJ2-3	TRBV7-9	CALTEPTDTQYF
TRBJ1-1	TRBV11-2	CASNSWDRMNTEAFF
TRBJ2-1	TRBV19	CASSIDRVAGGLFF
TRBJ2-7	TRBV10-3	CAISESGTHLTREQYF
TRBJ2-5	TRBV11-3	CASSLGTGTETQYF
TRBJ2-5	TRBV12-3/TRBV12-4	CASSWGARETQYF
TRBJ1-1	TRBV12-3/TRBV12-4	CASTRFRQMNTEAFF
TRBJ2-5	TRBV7-2	CASSKTGSGETQYF
TRBJ1-3	TRBV4-3	CASSQDYRGLLAGNTIYF
TRBJ2-2	TRBV3-1	CASSPPLQGTGELFF
TRBJ2-1	TRBV7-2	CASSLVGGSQYNEQFF
TRBJ2-3	TRBV7-2	CATTTGPTDTQYF
TRBJ1-5	TRBV6-6	CASSSSEGSQHF
TRBJ2-1	TRBV7-8	CASSRTSSISYNEQFF
TRBJ2-7	TRBV18	CASSDIADTYEQYF
TRBJ2-3	TRBV7-2	CASSLAQRGGLDTQYF
TRBJ1-2	TRBV12-3/TRBV12-4	CASRGARNYGYTF